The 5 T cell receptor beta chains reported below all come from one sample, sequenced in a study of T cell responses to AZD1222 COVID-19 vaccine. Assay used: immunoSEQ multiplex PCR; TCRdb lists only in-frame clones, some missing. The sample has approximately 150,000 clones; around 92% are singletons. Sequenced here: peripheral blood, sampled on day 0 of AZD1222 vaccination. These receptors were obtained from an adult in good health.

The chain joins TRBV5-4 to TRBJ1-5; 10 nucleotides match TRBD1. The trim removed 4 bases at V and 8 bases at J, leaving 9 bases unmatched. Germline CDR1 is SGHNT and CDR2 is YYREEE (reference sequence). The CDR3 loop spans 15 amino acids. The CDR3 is CASSIPTGGSEPQHF. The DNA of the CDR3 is TGTGCCAGCAGCATACCGACAGGGGGCAGTGAGCCCCAGCATTTT.

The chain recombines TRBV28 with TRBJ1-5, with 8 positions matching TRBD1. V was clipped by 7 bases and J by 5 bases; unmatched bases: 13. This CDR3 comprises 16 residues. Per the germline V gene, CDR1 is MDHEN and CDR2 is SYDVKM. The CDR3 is CASTSSGTGTYQPQHF. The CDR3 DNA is TGTGCCAGCACCTCCTCAGGGACAGGAACTTATCAGCCCCAGCATTTT.

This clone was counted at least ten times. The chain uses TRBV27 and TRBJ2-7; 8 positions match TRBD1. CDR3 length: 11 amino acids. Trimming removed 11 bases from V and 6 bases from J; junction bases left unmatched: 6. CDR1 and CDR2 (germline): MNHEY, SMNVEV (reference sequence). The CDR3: CAVWTGFEQYF. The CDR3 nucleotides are TGTGCCGTATGGACAGGGTTCGAGCAGTACTTC.

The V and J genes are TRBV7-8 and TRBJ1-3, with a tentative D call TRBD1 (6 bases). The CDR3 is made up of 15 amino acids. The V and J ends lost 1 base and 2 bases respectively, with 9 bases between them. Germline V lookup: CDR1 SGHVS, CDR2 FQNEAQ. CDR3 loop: CASSLVHRAGNTIYF. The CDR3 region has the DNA TGTGCCAGCAGCTTAGTTCACAGGGCTGGAAACACCATATATTTT.

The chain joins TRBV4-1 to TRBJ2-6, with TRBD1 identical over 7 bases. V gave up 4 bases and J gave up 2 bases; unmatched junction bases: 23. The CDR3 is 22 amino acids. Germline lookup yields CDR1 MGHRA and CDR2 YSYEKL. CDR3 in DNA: TGCGCCAGCAGCCGTCGAGGGATTCTACAGGGGTACAAAGACCCTGGGGCCAACGTCCTGACTTTC. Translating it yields CASSRRGILQGYKDPGANVLTF.